The entry below gives a single TCR beta chain sequence along with its context. V gave up 3 bases and J gave up 3 bases; unmatched junction bases: 5. There are 15 residues in the CDR3. Via MiXCR, TCRdb re-called the RT-PCR reads, giving one row per CDR3 protein. Seen here are about 700,000 distinct CDR3 sequences, 13% to 15% observed once, and the top ten hold 3.6%. The origin of this receptor is a female donor in good health, serving as a healthy control. The rearrangement joins TRBV12-3 or TRBV12-4 to TRBJ2-1; TRBD2 matches 7 bases. The sample taken for sequencing was memory CD4+ T cells from blood. The CDR3 protein is CASSLMREIYNEQFF. CDR3 coding DNA: TGTGCCAGCAGTTTGATGCGGGAGATCTACAATGAGCAGTTCTTC.